This T cell receptor (beta chain) was sequenced in a study of blood T cell repertoires in COVID-19. The CDR3 is made up of 17 amino acids. Germline CDR1 and CDR2: SGHNT and YYREEE (reference sequence). The V and J ends lost 3 bases and 4 bases respectively, with 17 bases between them. Under the authors' procedure: Nucleated cell counts were estimated from reference gene primer amplification. Data came from immunoSEQ multiplex PCR; TCRdb stores just in-frame clones and leaves some out. The DNA gave D and trimming, while V, J and clone size come from that table. Here the sample spans some 89,000 clones, about 80% being singletons.

Source material: peripheral blood. The V and J genes are TRBV5-4 and TRBJ1-6; D possibly corresponds to TRBD1 (5 bases). The clonotype originates from a man in his 70s with acute or convalescent COVID-19. The CDR3 nucleotides are TGTGCCAGCAGCTCATTCACTGGGGGGAGTTATAATTCACCCCTCCACTTT. Protein product: CASSSFTGGSYNSPLHF.